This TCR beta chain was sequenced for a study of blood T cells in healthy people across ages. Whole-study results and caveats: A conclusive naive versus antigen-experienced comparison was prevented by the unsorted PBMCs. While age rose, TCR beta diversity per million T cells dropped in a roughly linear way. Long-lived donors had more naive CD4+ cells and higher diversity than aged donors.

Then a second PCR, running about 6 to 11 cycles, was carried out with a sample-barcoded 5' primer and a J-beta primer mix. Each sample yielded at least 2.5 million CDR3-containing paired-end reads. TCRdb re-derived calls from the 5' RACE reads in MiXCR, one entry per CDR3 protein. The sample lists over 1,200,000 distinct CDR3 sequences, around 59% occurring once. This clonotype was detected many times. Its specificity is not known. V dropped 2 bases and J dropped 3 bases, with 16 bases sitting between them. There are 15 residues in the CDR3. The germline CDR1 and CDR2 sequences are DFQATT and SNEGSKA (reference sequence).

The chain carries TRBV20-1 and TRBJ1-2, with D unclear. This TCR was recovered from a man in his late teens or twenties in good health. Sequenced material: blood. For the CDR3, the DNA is TGCAGTGCTAGACCTCCCAATGGGCCAGACTATGGCTACACCTTC. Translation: CSARPPNGPDYGYTF.